A selection of T cell receptor beta chains follows, all from one sample in a study of cytomegalovirus exposure and HLA in healthy donors. The method was immunoSEQ multiplex PCR; TCRdb's version includes in-frame clones alone and lacks a portion of them. The sample consists of approximately 100,000 clones, 74% of them appearing once. The sequencing sample was made of PBMCs. The source is a human donor in good health. The conserved cysteine and the conserved F or W are not part of the CDR3 here. Some rows mark clone size as missing; the rest say once, few, many or name a class of expanded clone.

TRBV5-4	-	ASLERENTGELF
TRBV18	-	ASSPRTSGANVLT
TRBV5-5	-	ASSLGPPGNTEAF
TRBV28	-	ASSPGGTYTEAF
TRBV15	-	ATGSGGTDYGYT
TRBV7-2	-	ASSYRLGRTDTQY
TRBV9	-	ASSGGTSIADTQY
TRBV11-2	-	ASSLGGEETQY
TRBV9	-	ASSALAADNEQF
TRBV7-2	-	ASSLERLREQF
TRBV5-1	-	ASSLGGQWNEKLF
TRBV5-6	few	ASSLEIAGATYEQY
TRBV28	-	ASSFHYEQY
TRBV5-8	-	ASSFTENQPQH
TRBV5-1	once	ASSPSTGANVLT
TRBV18	-	ASSLAGQGQPQH
TRBV7-9	-	ASSSTGVFSEAF
TRBV6-1	-	ATRDRARTDTQY
TRBV7-8	-	ASSLSTENGQGPNEKLF
TRBV27	-	ASSLVAGSPDTQY
TRBV5-1	-	ASSLAADQPQH
TRBV5-1	-	ASSPGPKGYNEQF
TRBV11-2	-	ASSGPTGDREKLF
TRBV5-4	few	ASSPRTGENSPLH
TRBV4-2	-	ASSQDTQVGNYGYT
TRBV30	-	AWSRAGDSTEAF
TRBV5-6	-	ASSPIGSGGPYEQY